These T cell receptor beta chains were read from a single sample in a study of blood T cell repertoires in COVID-19. The data were produced by immunoSEQ multiplex PCR, yet TCRdb's version contains in-frame clones alone and is incomplete. The repertoire holds 250,000 to 400,000 clones, with about 88% as singletons. Sequencing input: PBMCs or T cells enriched from blood (not recorded which). All receptors come from a man between 60 and 70 years old who had recovered from COVID-19. Each CDR3 is given with its conserved first and last residue. Each record gives: clone size, V gene, D gene, J gene, CDR3 DNA, CDR3 protein. A D gene is named only where the DNA matches it firmly. Size is stated for part of the rows, as once, few or many counts, or as a class when the clone is expanded.

-	TRBV20-1	-	TRBJ1-1	TGCAGTGCTAGAAAGTTCGGAGCTTTCTTT	CSARKFGAFF
-	TRBV4-1	TRBD1	TRBJ2-3	TGCGCCAGCAGCCAAGAAAGGGACAGGGGGATAGATACGCAGTATTTT	CASSQERDRGIDTQYF
-	TRBV27	-	TRBJ2-1	TGTGCCAGCAGTTTACTATTCGGGATGGGCAATGAGCAGTTCTTC	CASSLLFGMGNEQFF
few	TRBV28	-	TRBJ2-7	TGTGCCAGCAAGGCGGCCGGCCACGAGCAGTACTTC	CASKAAGHEQYF
-	TRBV5-1	TRBD1	TRBJ1-1	TGCGCCAGCAGCTTAGAAACAGGGGGCCTCACTGAAGCTTTCTTT	CASSLETGGLTEAFF
once	TRBV7-2	-	TRBJ2-3	TGTGCCAGCAGCTTAGGGACTTCGATTACAGATACGCAGTATTTT	CASSLGTSITDTQYF
-	TRBV27	-	TRBJ1-1	TGTGCCAGCAGTTGGGGGGGACGAACTGAAGCTTTCTTT	CASSWGGRTEAFF
-	TRBV15	-	TRBJ1-2	TGTGCCACCAGCTTAACTGAGGGGGGGCTGTATGGCTACACCTTC	CATSLTEGGLYGYTF
-	TRBV4-2	-	TRBJ2-1	TGTGCCAGCAGCCAAGAATGGGGGACTTACAATGAGCAGTTCTTC	CASSQEWGTYNEQFF
-	TRBV5-3	-	TRBJ2-1	TGTGCCAGAAGCTTATCCGTTGATAGAAGCAATGAGCAGTTCTTC	CARSLSVDRSNEQFF
once	TRBV7-9	TRBD2	TRBJ2-7	TGTGCCAGCAGCTTAGTGTCTAGCGGGTTGTACGAGCAGTACTTC	CASSLVSSGLYEQYF
-	TRBV27	TRBD1	TRBJ2-3	TGTGCCAGCAGTTTGGGACAGGGTTACACAGATACGCAGTATTTT	CASSLGQGYTDTQYF
-	TRBV5-4	-	TRBJ1-1	TGTGCCAGCACCGCCTCGTCGGGTCTTGACACTGAAGCTTTCTTT	CASTASSGLDTEAFF
-	TRBV6-5	-	TRBJ1-1	TGTGCCAGTCGGGACTTGGGAACTGAAGCTTTCTTT	CASRDLGTEAFF
-	TRBV7-8	TRBD2	TRBJ2-7	TGTGCCAGCAGCTTAGGAGCGGGAGGGGTTTACGAGCAGTACTTC	CASSLGAGGVYEQYF
once	TRBV18	TRBD2	TRBJ2-6	TGTGCCAGCTCGCCAACCGGGGGGAGTGGGGCCAACGTCCTGACTTTC	CASSPTGGSGANVLTF
-	TRBV10-2	-	TRBJ1-1	TGCGCCAGCAGTGATCCGGCCGGGACTGAAGCTTTCTTT	CASSDPAGTEAFF
-	TRBV9	-	TRBJ1-3	TGTGCCAGCAGCGTAGACAGCCCCTCCTCTGGAAACACCATATATTTT	CASSVDSPSSGNTIYF
-	TRBV29-1	TRBD2	TRBJ2-1	TGCAGCGTTGACCGAGGGACTACCTCCTACAATGAGCAGTTCTTC	CSVDRGTTSYNEQFF
-	TRBV18	TRBD1	TRBJ1-2	TGTGCCAGCTCCTCCGGGACAGGTTCAAACTATGGCTACACCTTC	CASSSGTGSNYGYTF
-	TRBV3-1/TRBV3-2	TRBD2	TRBJ2-1	TGTGCCAGCAGCCAGACTAGCGCCATCTACAATGAGCAGTTCTTC	CASSQTSAIYNEQFF
-	TRBV10-3	TRBD2	TRBJ2-3	TGTGCCATCAGTGGGACTAGCGGGAGCACAGATACGCAGTATTTT	CAISGTSGSTDTQYF
-	TRBV4-1	-	TRBJ1-1	TGCGCCAGCAGCCACGCGGGGCGTGTGGACACTGAAGCTTTCTTT	CASSHAGRVDTEAFF
-	TRBV15	-	TRBJ1-6	TGTGCCACCAGCAGAGATCCAGGCTCTAATTCACCCCTCCACTTT	CATSRDPGSNSPLHF
-	TRBV19	-	TRBJ2-2	TGTGCCAGTAGATCACGGACCGGGGAGCTGTTTTTT	CASRSRTGELFF
once	TRBV6-5	TRBD1	TRBJ2-7	TGTGCCAGCAGGCCGGGACAGCTATCCTACGAGCAGTACTTC	CASRPGQLSYEQYF
-	TRBV5-1	-	TRBJ2-7	TGCGCCAGCAGCTTAGGAGGGTGGCTCTACGAGCAGTACTTC	CASSLGGWLYEQYF